This T cell receptor beta chain came from a study of cytomegalovirus exposure and HLA in healthy donors. Findings and caveats of the study: Further analysis, carried out later, found HLA-associated TCR beta chains more clonally expanded than equally common other chains. Later analysis associated a missense DCLRE1C variant with TCR beta V- and J-gene trimming. The study recorded over 150 TCR beta chains that were cytomegalovirus-associated. Analyses of presence/absence relied on an assumption of roughly uniform sequencing depth across donors.

PCR amplification relied on 60 Vbeta primers (plus 13 Jbeta primers). The protocol was immunoSEQ multiplex PCR, while the TCRdb copy is restricted to in-frame clones and leaves out a portion. The sample has around 130,000 clones; 80% are singletons. A remark on this clone: Its antigen is undetermined.

CDR3 size: 18 residues. The V gene lost 3 bases and the J gene lost 0 bases, with 18 bases spanning the gap. Germline assignment: CDR1 SGDLS and CDR2 YYNGEE. The J gene is TRBJ1-4, the V gene TRBV9; D unclear. The TCR was taken from a male donor in good health and CMV-seronegative. Specimen: PBMCs. The CDR3 DNA reads TGTGCCAGCAGCGGGGAGAGGCGTCAGGCCGCAACTAATGAAAAACTGTTTTTT. Its translation is CASSGERRQAATNEKLFF. Variable domain in full (rest from reference TRBV9 and TRBJ1-4): DSGVTQTPKHLITATGQRVTLRCSPRSGDLSVYWYQQSLDQGLQFLIQYYNGEERAKGNILERFSAQQFPDLHSELNLSSLELGDSALYFCASSGERRQAATNEKLFFGSGTQLSVL.